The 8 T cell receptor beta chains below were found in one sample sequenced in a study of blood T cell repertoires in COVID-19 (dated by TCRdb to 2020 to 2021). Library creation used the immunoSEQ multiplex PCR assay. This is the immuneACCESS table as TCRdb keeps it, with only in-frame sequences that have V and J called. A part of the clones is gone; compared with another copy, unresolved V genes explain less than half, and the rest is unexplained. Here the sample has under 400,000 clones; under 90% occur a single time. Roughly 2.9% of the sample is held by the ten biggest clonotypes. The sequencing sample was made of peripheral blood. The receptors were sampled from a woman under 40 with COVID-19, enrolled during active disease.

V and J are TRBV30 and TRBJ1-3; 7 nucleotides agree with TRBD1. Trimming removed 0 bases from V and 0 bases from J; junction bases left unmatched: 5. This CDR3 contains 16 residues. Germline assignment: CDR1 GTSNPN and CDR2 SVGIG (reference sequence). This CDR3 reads CAWSVSRQGSGNTIYF. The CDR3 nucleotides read TGTGCCTGGAGTGTATCTCGACAGGGCTCTGGAAACACCATATATTTT.

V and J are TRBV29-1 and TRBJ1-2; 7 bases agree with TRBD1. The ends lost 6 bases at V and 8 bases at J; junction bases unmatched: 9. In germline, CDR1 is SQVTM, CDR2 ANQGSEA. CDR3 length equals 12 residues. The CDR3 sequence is CSVRQGGRGYTF. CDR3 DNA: TGCAGCGTCCGACAGGGCGGTCGAGGCTACACCTTC.

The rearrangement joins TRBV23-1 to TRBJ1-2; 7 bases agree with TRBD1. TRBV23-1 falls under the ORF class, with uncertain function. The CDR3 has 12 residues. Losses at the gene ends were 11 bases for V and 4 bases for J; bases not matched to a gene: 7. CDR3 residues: CARGGGSYGYTF. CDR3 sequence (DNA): TGCGCCCGTGGAGGGGGCAGCTATGGCTACACCTTC.

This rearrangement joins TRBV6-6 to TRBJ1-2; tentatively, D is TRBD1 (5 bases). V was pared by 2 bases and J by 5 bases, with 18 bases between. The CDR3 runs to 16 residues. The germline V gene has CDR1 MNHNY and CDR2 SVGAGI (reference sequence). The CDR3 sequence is CASSYATGGGGYGYTF. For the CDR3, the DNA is TGTGCCAGCAGTTACGCCACCGGGGGGGGAGGGTATGGCTACACCTTC.

CDR3 residues: CAWSVQGAGGTLKGYTF. CDR3 DNA: TGTGCCTGGAGTGTACAGGGGGCAGGGGGCACATTGAAGGGCTACACCTTC. V gene TRBV30 combines with J gene TRBJ1-2; 9 bases align to TRBD1. With V trimmed by 0 bases and J by 8 bases, 16 bases remained unmatched. Germline values: CDR1 GTSNPN, CDR2 SVGIG (reference sequence). The CDR3 length is 17 residues.

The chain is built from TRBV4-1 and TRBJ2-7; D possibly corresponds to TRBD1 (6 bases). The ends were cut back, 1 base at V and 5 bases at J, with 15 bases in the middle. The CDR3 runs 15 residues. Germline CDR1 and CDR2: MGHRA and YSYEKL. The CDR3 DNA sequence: TGCGCCAGCAGCCAAGCTCCGGGCAGGGGCAACGAGCAGTACTTC. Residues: CASSQAPGRGNEQYF.

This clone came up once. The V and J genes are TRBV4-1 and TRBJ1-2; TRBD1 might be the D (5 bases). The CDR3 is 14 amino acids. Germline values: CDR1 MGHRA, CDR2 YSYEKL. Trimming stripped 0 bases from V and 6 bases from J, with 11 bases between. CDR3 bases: TGCGCCAGCAGCCAAGATCAGGGTACCGATGGCTACACCTTC. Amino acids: CASSQDQGTDGYTF.

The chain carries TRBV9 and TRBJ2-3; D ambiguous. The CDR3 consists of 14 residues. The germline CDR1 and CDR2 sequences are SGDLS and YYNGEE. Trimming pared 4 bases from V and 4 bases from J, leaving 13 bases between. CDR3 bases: TGTGCCAGCAGCTTACAAAGGAGCGCAGATACGCAGTATTTT. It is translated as CASSLQRSADTQYF.